The T cell receptor (beta chain) described here comes from a study of neoadjuvant nivolumab and ipilimumab in lung cancer. CDR3 length: 15 residues. V was clipped by 4 bases and J by 2 bases, with 13 bases between them. The germline gives CDR1 SGDLS, CDR2 YYNGEE. Produced via immunoSEQ multiplex PCR; TCRdb's table is partial and in-frame only. The sample has some 50,000 clones; roughly 89% are singletons. The TCR was taken from an adult with non-small cell lung cancer. Some clones in this sample may be carry-over from other donors' samples. Here the sequenced sample was blood, taken before neoadjuvant nivolumab, alone or with ipilimumab. The genes are TRBV9 and TRBJ2-1; D remains unclear. For the CDR3, the DNA is TGTGCCAGCAGCCCAACGGAGTTCACCTACAATGAGCAGTTCTTC. This encodes CASSPTEFTYNEQFF.